Listed below are T cell receptor beta chains from one sample, sequenced in a study of radiation and T cells in renal cell carcinoma. Repertoires were generated with immunoSEQ multiplex PCR, while TCRdb's copy carries only in-frame clones and drops some. The sample carries roughly 120,000 clones, around 84% recorded once. This sample comprised blood, obtained from a patient whose treatment included radiotherapy and nephrectomy. The origin of the receptors is a woman in her sixties or seventies with renal cell carcinoma. Each CDR3 is given with its conserved first and last residue. D genes are given only for firm matches. Rows give clone size only sometimes, using once, few, many, or a class for an expanded clone.

d_gene: TRBD1; v_gene: TRBV19; abundance: -; j_gene: TRBJ1-1; CDR3nt: TGTGCCAGCCGCCGACAGGGAGTAACTGAAGCTTTCTTT; CDR3aa: CASRRQGVTEAFF
d_gene: -; v_gene: TRBV7-8; abundance: -; j_gene: TRBJ2-7; CDR3nt: TGTGCCAGCAGCCCTCCCTCTGCCTACGAGCAGTACTTC; CDR3aa: CASSPPSAYEQYF
d_gene: -; v_gene: TRBV5-5; abundance: -; j_gene: TRBJ1-3; CDR3nt: TGTGCCAGCAAGCGGGGGGACGGAAACACCATATATTTT; CDR3aa: CASKRGDGNTIYF
d_gene: TRBD1; v_gene: TRBV5-6; abundance: -; j_gene: TRBJ1-2; CDR3nt: TGTGCCAGCAGCCCGGGGACAGGTGGTTATGGCTACACCTTC; CDR3aa: CASSPGTGGYGYTF
d_gene: -; v_gene: TRBV11-2; abundance: -; j_gene: TRBJ2-2; CDR3nt: TGTGCCAGCAGCTTGGAGGGGGTTGGCACCGGGGAGCTGTTTTTT; CDR3aa: CASSLEGVGTGELFF
d_gene: -; v_gene: TRBV19; abundance: -; j_gene: TRBJ2-7; CDR3nt: TGTGCCAGTAGTATAGTCGACAGTCCCTACGAGCAGTACTTC; CDR3aa: CASSIVDSPYEQYF
d_gene: TRBD2; v_gene: TRBV5-1; abundance: -; j_gene: TRBJ2-3; CDR3nt: TGCGCCAGCAGCTTATTGACTAGCGGGAGAGGGGGCACAGATACGCAGTATTTT; CDR3aa: CASSLLTSGRGGTDTQYF
d_gene: -; v_gene: TRBV4-3; abundance: -; j_gene: TRBJ1-3; CDR3nt: TGCGCCAGCAGCCAAGATGAATTAAACTCTGGAAACACCATATATTTT; CDR3aa: CASSQDELNSGNTIYF
d_gene: -; v_gene: TRBV5-1; abundance: -; j_gene: TRBJ1-4; CDR3nt: TGCGCCAGCAGCTTACAAACAACTAATGAAAAACTGTTTTTT; CDR3aa: CASSLQTTNEKLFF
d_gene: -; v_gene: TRBV2; abundance: -; j_gene: TRBJ2-4; CDR3nt: TGTGCCAGCAGGGGGTCAGGGGCCCTAGCCAAAAACATTCAGTACTTC; CDR3aa: CASRGSGALAKNIQYF
d_gene: -; v_gene: TRBV7-3; abundance: many; j_gene: TRBJ1-6; CDR3nt: TGTGCCAGCAGCTTAACGAGGGGACCCCTCCACTTT; CDR3aa: CASSLTRGPLHF
d_gene: -; v_gene: TRBV5-1; abundance: -; j_gene: TRBJ2-7; CDR3nt: TGCGCCAGCAGCCCTCCAACCTACGAGCAGTACTTC; CDR3aa: CASSPPTYEQYF
d_gene: TRBD2; v_gene: TRBV9; abundance: -; j_gene: TRBJ2-4; CDR3nt: TGTGCCAGCAGCGTCGAATGGGGGGGCATTCAGTACTTC; CDR3aa: CASSVEWGGIQYF
d_gene: -; v_gene: TRBV7-9; abundance: few; j_gene: TRBJ1-1; CDR3nt: TGTGCCAGCAGTAGCCCCTCGATTGGGAGCACTGAAGCTTTCTTT; CDR3aa: CASSSPSIGSTEAFF
d_gene: -; v_gene: TRBV6-1; abundance: -; j_gene: TRBJ1-1; CDR3nt: TGTGCCAGCAGTGAAGCGCAGGGTATAAACACTGAAGCTTTCTTT; CDR3aa: CASSEAQGINTEAFF
d_gene: -; v_gene: TRBV6-6; abundance: -; j_gene: TRBJ1-4; CDR3nt: TGTGCCACTCAGACTGCAACTAATGAAAAACTGTTTTTT; CDR3aa: CATQTATNEKLFF
d_gene: TRBD1; v_gene: TRBV19; abundance: once; j_gene: TRBJ1-4; CDR3nt: TGTGCCAGTAGTGACCGGGACAGGGCGAATGAAAAACTGTTTTTT; CDR3aa: CASSDRDRANEKLFF
d_gene: -; v_gene: TRBV11-2; abundance: -; j_gene: TRBJ2-7; CDR3nt: TGTGCCAGCAGACGGACAGTAACCTACGAGCAGTACTTC; CDR3aa: CASRRTVTYEQYF
d_gene: TRBD2; v_gene: TRBV19; abundance: -; j_gene: TRBJ2-4; CDR3nt: TGTGCCAGTAGAACTAGCGGGTGGCGCACAGCCAAAAACATTCAGTACTTC; CDR3aa: CASRTSGWRTAKNIQYF
d_gene: -; v_gene: TRBV19; abundance: -; j_gene: TRBJ2-7; CDR3nt: TGTGCCAGTAGTAGACCGGGACTGGGACTTTACGAGCAGTACTTC; CDR3aa: CASSRPGLGLYEQYF
d_gene: -; v_gene: TRBV5-1; abundance: -; j_gene: TRBJ2-6; CDR3nt: TGCGCCAGCAGCCCCGGAGGCTCCGGGGCCAACGTCCTGACTTTC; CDR3aa: CASSPGGSGANVLTF
d_gene: -; v_gene: TRBV7-9; abundance: -; j_gene: TRBJ2-3; CDR3nt: TGTGCCAGCATCCGCGGGGGACAGACCACAGATACGCAGTATTTT; CDR3aa: CASIRGGQTTDTQYF
d_gene: -; v_gene: TRBV11-2; abundance: -; j_gene: TRBJ1-1; CDR3nt: TGTGCCAGCAGCTTCGGTAAGACTGAAGCTTTCTTT; CDR3aa: CASSFGKTEAFF
d_gene: -; v_gene: TRBV23-1; abundance: once; j_gene: TRBJ1-1; CDR3nt: TGCGCCAGCAGTCAATTTCGGCAGGGGTTGGGCACTGAAGCTTTCTTT; CDR3aa: CASSQFRQGLGTEAFF
d_gene: -; v_gene: TRBV6-5; abundance: once; j_gene: TRBJ2-2; CDR3nt: TGTGCCAGCAGGAAACAAGGCACCGGGGAGCTGTTTTTT; CDR3aa: CASRKQGTGELFF
d_gene: -; v_gene: TRBV2; abundance: -; j_gene: TRBJ1-2; CDR3nt: TGTGCCAGCAGTGAACAAGGGATGTTAATCTATGGCTACACCTTC; CDR3aa: CASSEQGMLIYGYTF
d_gene: -; v_gene: TRBV25-1; abundance: -; j_gene: TRBJ2-3; CDR3nt: TGTGCCAGCAGTGATAGGAGGTATGACACCGCCTCAGATACGCAGTATTTT; CDR3aa: CASSDRRYDTASDTQYF
d_gene: TRBD1; v_gene: TRBV14; abundance: -; j_gene: TRBJ1-3; CDR3nt: TGTGCCAGCAGCCGAGGACAGGGGGCTAGAAACACCATATATTTT; CDR3aa: CASSRGQGARNTIYF
d_gene: -; v_gene: TRBV19; abundance: once; j_gene: TRBJ1-1; CDR3nt: TGTGCCAGTAGTAATTGGGCAGGGCGGGGGAACACTGAAGCTTTCTTT; CDR3aa: CASSNWAGRGNTEAFF
d_gene: -; v_gene: TRBV6-1; abundance: -; j_gene: TRBJ1-1; CDR3nt: TGTGCCAGCAGTAAGTCAGGGCGGACTGAAGCTTTCTTC; CDR3aa: CASSKSGRTEAFF
d_gene: -; v_gene: TRBV7-2; abundance: once; j_gene: TRBJ1-6; CDR3nt: TGTGCCAGCAGCTTATGGGTGAATAATTCACCCCTCCACTTT; CDR3aa: CASSLWVNNSPLHF
d_gene: -; v_gene: TRBV2; abundance: -; j_gene: TRBJ2-7; CDR3nt: TGTGCCAGCAGTACCGGGTGGTCGGACGAGCAGTACTTC; CDR3aa: CASSTGWSDEQYF
d_gene: -; v_gene: TRBV25-1; abundance: -; j_gene: TRBJ2-7; CDR3nt: TGTGCCAGCAGTCTCCCCGGAGGGGAGCAGTACTTC; CDR3aa: CASSLPGGEQYF
d_gene: TRBD1; v_gene: TRBV7-6; abundance: -; j_gene: TRBJ1-1; CDR3nt: TGTGCCAGCAGCCCGCAACAGGGGGCGAACACTGAAGCTTTCTTT; CDR3aa: CASSPQQGANTEAFF
d_gene: -; v_gene: TRBV19; abundance: many; j_gene: TRBJ1-5; CDR3nt: TGTGCCAGTAGTATGGTCTCCAATCAGCCCCAGCATTTT; CDR3aa: CASSMVSNQPQHF
d_gene: -; v_gene: TRBV28; abundance: once; j_gene: TRBJ1-5; CDR3nt: TGTGCCAGCAGTTCCCGGGAGGGGGTCGACTATCAGCCCCAGCATTTT; CDR3aa: CASSSREGVDYQPQHF
d_gene: -; v_gene: TRBV7-3; abundance: -; j_gene: TRBJ2-7; CDR3nt: TGTGCCAGCAGCTTAGGTTGGGGGAGCTCCTACGAGCAGTACTTC; CDR3aa: CASSLGWGSSYEQYF
d_gene: TRBD1; v_gene: TRBV29-1; abundance: -; j_gene: TRBJ2-1; CDR3nt: TGCAGCGCCCCGGGACAGGTACTTGGGGATGAGCAGTTCTTC; CDR3aa: CSAPGQVLGDEQFF
d_gene: TRBD1; v_gene: TRBV4-1; abundance: -; j_gene: TRBJ1-1; CDR3nt: TGCGCCAGCAGCCAAGAAATGGGCAGGGGGCGTGTGGCTGAAGCTTTCTTT; CDR3aa: CASSQEMGRGRVAEAFF
d_gene: -; v_gene: TRBV6-5; abundance: few; j_gene: TRBJ2-5; CDR3nt: TGTGCCAGCAGTTACCATCAGGCAGCGGAGACCCAGTACTTC; CDR3aa: CASSYHQAAETQYF
d_gene: -; v_gene: TRBV2; abundance: -; j_gene: TRBJ1-1; CDR3nt: TGTGCCAGCAACATCCTCGACAGCACTGAAGCTTTCTTT; CDR3aa: CASNILDSTEAFF
d_gene: TRBD2; v_gene: TRBV7-9; abundance: -; j_gene: TRBJ2-5; CDR3nt: TGTGCCAGCAGCTTAGGTTTCGAGCGGGGGGCCCAAGAGACCCAGTACTTC; CDR3aa: CASSLGFERGAQETQYF
d_gene: TRBD1; v_gene: TRBV6-5; abundance: -; j_gene: TRBJ1-6; CDR3nt: TGTGCCAGCAGTGGACAGGGGCCCAGGAATTCACCCCTCCACTTT; CDR3aa: CASSGQGPRNSPLHF
d_gene: TRBD1; v_gene: TRBV19; abundance: -; j_gene: TRBJ2-1; CDR3nt: TGTGCCAGTACTTCGCCGGGTGGACAGGGAGGCAATGAGCAGTTCTTC; CDR3aa: CASTSPGGQGGNEQFF
d_gene: -; v_gene: TRBV29-1; abundance: few; j_gene: TRBJ1-1; CDR3nt: TGCAGCGCCCTGACAGCTATGAACACTGAAGCTTTCTTT; CDR3aa: CSALTAMNTEAFF